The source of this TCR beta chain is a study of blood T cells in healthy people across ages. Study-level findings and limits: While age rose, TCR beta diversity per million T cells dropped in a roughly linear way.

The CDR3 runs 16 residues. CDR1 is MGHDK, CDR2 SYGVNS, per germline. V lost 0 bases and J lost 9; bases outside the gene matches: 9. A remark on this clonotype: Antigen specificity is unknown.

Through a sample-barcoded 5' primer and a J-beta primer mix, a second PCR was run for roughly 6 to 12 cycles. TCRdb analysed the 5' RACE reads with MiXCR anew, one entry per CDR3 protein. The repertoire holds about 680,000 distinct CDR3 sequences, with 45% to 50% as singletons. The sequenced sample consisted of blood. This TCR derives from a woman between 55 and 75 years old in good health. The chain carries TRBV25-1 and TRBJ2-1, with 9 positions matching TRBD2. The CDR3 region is CASSEYKRLADSEQFF. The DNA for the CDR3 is TGTGCCAGCAGTGAATATAAGCGACTAGCGGACAGTGAGCAGTTCTTC.